This T cell receptor beta chain derives from a study of shared clonotypes between healthy human individuals. Here immunoSEQ multiplex PCR was the method, and the copy in TCRdb shows in-frame clones only, minus some. Of roughly 2.1 million clones in the sample, 85% to 95% were seen once. Cells designated naive CD8 were CD45RO-negative and were positively selected for CCR7, with terminally differentiated effector memory CD45RA+ cells excluded. In regard to this clone: The antigen remains undetermined.

Overall study findings and caveats: Expectations were that clonotype sharing among donors would be affected by sequencing depth.

Germline values: CDR1 SGDLS, CDR2 YYNGEE. This CDR3 contains 13 residues. The ends were cut back, 3 bases at V and 5 bases at J, with 12 bases in the middle. Sequencing was performed on naive CD8+ T cells from PBMCs. The rearrangement links TRBV9 to TRBJ2-7; D is uncertain. The receptor comes from a man younger than 35 in good health. Some clones in this sample may be carry-over from other donors' samples. CDR3 sequence (DNA): TGTGCCAGCAGCGGCCCAACTCTAGACGAGCAGTACTTC. It translates to CASSGPTLDEQYF.